This section outlines one T cell receptor beta chain sequence together with its context. Other DNA sequences in the sample encode the same CDR3. This entry comes from a study of shared clonotypes between healthy human individuals. The study drew its donors from healthy HIV-negative adults without recent acute infections or vaccinations. Per the study methods: Owing to the provision of junction-only sequences devoid of quality scores by immunoSEQ, filtering differed. TCRdb keeps only in-frame clones here, not all; method: immunoSEQ multiplex PCR. V and J calls and clone size are given by that table; D and trimming were obtained from the DNA. Found here are some 2,500,000 clones, around 92% of them singletons; the top ten hold 0.37%. This receptor was identified in a man aged 18 to 30 in good health. Some clones in this sample may be carry-over from other donors' samples. Sequenced material: naive CD4+ T cells from PBMCs. Indicated subset: CD45RA+ positively selected.

Here the CDR3 DNA reads TGTGCCAGCAGCGTAGGGTGGGGCGATGGCTACACCTTC. Translated, it gives CASSVGWGDGYTF. The chain is built from TRBV9 and TRBJ1-2, with a weak D call TRBD1 (5 bases). V was shortened by 0 bases and J by 6 bases, with 9 bases between the two germline ends. Germline CDR1 SGDLS, CDR2 YYNGEE. This CDR3 is 13 amino acids long.